This is a list of T cell receptor beta chains from one sample in a study of T cell repertoires in cytomegalovirus infection. Each CDR3 protein is one row after TCRdb ran MiXCR on the reads. Of fewer than 200,000 distinct CDR3 sequences in the sample, about an eighth are singletons; the top ten hold approximately 30%. Input material: PBMCs. Every receptor here comes from a human donor in good health (CMV status not recorded). Some clones in this sample may be carry-over from other donors' samples. The CDR3 runs from the conserved cysteine through the conserved F or W. D genes are given only for firm matches. Some rows have no size entry. The others give once, few or many, or a class for an expanded clone.

>TRBV6-6|.|TRBJ2-2|once
TGTGCCAGCAGAGCCGGGAACACCGGGGAGCTGTTTTTT
CASRAGNTGELFF
>TRBV19|.|TRBJ1-2|few
TGTGCCAGCCAGGCGGCAGGAAGCATTAGAACCTATGGCTACACCTTC
CASQAAGSIRTYGYTF
>TRBV6-2/TRBV6-3|.|TRBJ2-2|many
TGTGCCAGCAGCTGGGTCCCGAACACCGGGGAGCTGTTTTTT
CASSWVPNTGELFF
>TRBV7-2|.|TRBJ2-7|many
TGTGCCAGCAGCTTAGTCGGGACTCCGAGCTCCTACGAGCAGTACTTC
CASSLVGTPSSYEQYF
>TRBV7-2|TRBD2|TRBJ2-7|many
TGTGCCAGCAGCTTAGACGGGCTAGCGGGCGAGCAGTACTTC
CASSLDGLAGEQYF
>TRBV6-5|TRBD1|TRBJ1-3|.
TGTGCCAGCAGTCCTACTGGGACAGCCACGTTGTCTGGAAACACCATATATTTT
CASSPTGTATLSGNTIYF
>TRBV5-4|TRBD2|TRBJ2-1|few
TGTGCCAGCAGCTTCCCCCTAGCGGGAGGGAATGAGCAGTTCTTC
CASSFPLAGGNEQFF
>TRBV12-3/TRBV12-4|.|TRBJ1-1|many
TGTGCCAGCAGTTTTGGGGGACTCTCAGGGGTAGCTTTCTTT
CASSFGGLSGVAFF
>TRBV11-2|.|TRBJ1-5|.
TGTGCCAGCAGCTTAGAACTCAATCAGCCCCAGCATTTT
CASSLELNQPQHF
>TRBV19|.|TRBJ1-1|few
TGTGCCAGTAGTATGAATTGGGGGGCGCAAACTGAAGCTTTCTTT
CASSMNWGAQTEAFF
>TRBV12-3/TRBV12-4|.|TRBJ1-1|many
TGTGCCAGCAGTTTAGGGCGGCAAGTGAACACTGAAGCTTTCTTT
CASSLGRQVNTEAFF
>TRBV6-1|.|TRBJ2-1|many
TGTGCCAGCACGGCATTCAGGGGCACTTCGGACAATGAGCAGTTCTTC
CASTAFRGTSDNEQFF
>TRBV29-1|.|TRBJ1-2|.
TGCAGCGCGGGACCCAACTATGGCTACACCTTC
CSAGPNYGYTF
>TRBV18|.|TRBJ1-5|few
TGTGCCAGCTCACCCGGGTCAGGGGATCAGCCCCAGCATTTT
CASSPGSGDQPQHF
>TRBV7-9|.|TRBJ2-5|many
TGTGCCAGCAGCTTAAAGCAGCACCAAGAGACCCAGTACTTC
CASSLKQHQETQYF
>TRBV19|TRBD2|TRBJ2-7|many
TGTGCCAGTAGTCTCGGACTAGCGGTACCCTACGAGCAGTACTTC
CASSLGLAVPYEQYF
>TRBV6-1|TRBD1|TRBJ2-7|many
TGTGCCAGCACCCCCTCAGGGACAGGGGGCGACGAGCAGTACTTC
CASTPSGTGGDEQYF
>TRBV11-2|TRBD2|TRBJ2-1|.
TGTGCCAGCAGCTCGGGGACTACTGGTGAGCAGTTCTTC
CASSSGTTGEQFF
>TRBV19|.|TRBJ2-2|.
TGTGCCAGTAGAGAGACACCGCCAGGCACCGGGGAGCTGTTTTTT
CASRETPPGTGELFF
>TRBV29-1|TRBD2|TRBJ2-7|.
TGCAGCGTTGTACCTAGCGGGAGCTCCTACGAGCAGTACTTC
CSVVPSGSSYEQYF
>TRBV28|TRBD1|TRBJ2-7|once
TGTGCCAGCAGACGGGGACAGGGCTTCTACGAGCAGTACTTC
CASRRGQGFYEQYF
>TRBV7-9|.|TRBJ1-3|few
TGTGCCAGCAGCTCCCCACAGGGAAACACCATATATTTT
CASSSPQGNTIYF
>TRBV27|.|TRBJ2-5|few
TGTGCCAGCAGTTTAGCTCGGGGAGCGGAGACCCAGTACTTC
CASSLARGAETQYF
>TRBV7-8|.|TRBJ1-1|.
TGTGCCAGCAGCTTAGCGATACGGATGGGGCGAGATTTCTTT
CASSLAIRMGRDFF
>TRBV29-1|.|TRBJ2-7|.
TGCAGCGTTGAAGTGGGTCTGGATGAGCAGTACTTC
CSVEVGLDEQYF
>TRBV7-2|.|TRBJ1-2|many
TGTGCCAGCAGCTTAGCGCAGCCAACACGCGTCTATGGCTACACCTTC
CASSLAQPTRVYGYTF
>TRBV7-9|TRBD1|TRBJ1-1|many
TGTGCCAGCACCTGGGACAGGGATTGGGGAGCTTTCTTT
CASTWDRDWGAFF
>TRBV7-9|TRBD2|TRBJ2-3|.
TGTGCCAGCAGCCTTCCGGGACTAGCGCTCCAGGATACGCAGTATTTT
CASSLPGLALQDTQYF
>TRBV12-3/TRBV12-4|TRBD1|TRBJ2-1|.
TGTGCCAGCAACGGGGGTTTAGGGACAGGGCTTTGGAGCAATGAGCAGTTCTTC
CASNGGLGTGLWSNEQFF
>TRBV28|TRBD1|TRBJ2-1|few
TGTGCCCTGCAGGGGGCTAGCGCCCCGAATGAGCAGTTCTTC
CALQGASAPNEQFF
>TRBV5-6|TRBD1|TRBJ1-1|few
TGTGCCAGCAGCTTTAGGGACAGGGTGTACACTGAAGCTTTCTTT
CASSFRDRVYTEAFF
>TRBV28|.|TRBJ2-5|.
TGTGCCAGCAGTTCCAGTGGAGTCCAAGAGACCCAGTACTTC
CASSSSGVQETQYF
>TRBV18|TRBD2|TRBJ2-1|.
TGTGCCAGCTCACCGGGCCGCGGGAGAGCCGATGAGCAGTTCTTC
CASSPGRGRADEQFF
>TRBV7-2|TRBD2|TRBJ2-5|many
TGTGCCAGCAGCATTGCCGGGACTAGCGGGAGGGCTGAGACCCAGTACTTC
CASSIAGTSGRAETQYF
>TRBV7-9|TRBD1|TRBJ2-5|few
TGTGCCAGCAGCTTAGCAGAGACAGGGGGATCGGGGACCCAGTACTTC
CASSLAETGGSGTQYF
>TRBV7-9|TRBD1|TRBJ1-1|.
TGTGCCAGCAGCTTACAGGGGGTAGAGCACACTGAAGCTTTCTTT
CASSLQGVEHTEAFF
>TRBV7-9|.|TRBJ1-5|.
TGTGCCAGCAGCTTAGCGCTCGGGGTTGGCAATCAGCCCCAGCATTTT
CASSLALGVGNQPQHF
>TRBV5-5|.|TRBJ2-2|few
TGTGCCAGCAGCCTACTGCACTCGAACACCGGGGAGCTGTTTTTT
CASSLLHSNTGELFF
>TRBV10-3|TRBD1|TRBJ2-1|.
TGTGCCATCAGCGACGCAGGGGGCTCCTACAATGAGCAGTTCTTC
CAISDAGGSYNEQFF
>TRBV7-2|TRBD1|TRBJ1-5|many
TGTGCCAGCAGCTTAGAGACAGGGCCTGAGCCCCAGCATTTT
CASSLETGPEPQHF
>TRBV25-1|.|TRBJ1-1|.
TGTGCCAGCATATCCTCTCCGGGTGTGGCTTTCTTT
CASISSPGVAFF
>TRBV29-1|.|TRBJ2-7|few
TGCAGCGTTGCTGACGGATCCTACGAGCAGTACTTC
CSVADGSYEQYF
>TRBV7-2|.|TRBJ2-5|many
TGTGCCAGCAGCTTAGAGAACGGACCCCGGCGGGAGACCCAGTACTTC
CASSLENGPRRETQYF
>TRBV29-1|.|TRBJ2-1|once
TGCAGCGGAAGGACCGAGGGGGGGAGTGAGCAGTTCTTC
CSGRTEGGSEQFF
>TRBV7-2|.|TRBJ2-1|many
TGTGCCAGCAGCTTAGCGCAACTCGGGTGGCAGTTCTTC
CASSLAQLGWQFF